Each of the 21 T cell receptor beta chains below was sequenced from the same sample in a study of blood T cell repertoires in COVID-19. TCRdb's table, derived via immunoSEQ multiplex PCR, lists solely in-frame clones and lacks some. The table lists under 150,000 clones, 76% of them singletons. Sequenced material: peripheral blood. The receptors were sampled from a woman over 75 with active or convalescent COVID-19.

This clone was observed a few times. The chain recombines TRBV6-2 or TRBV6-3 with TRBJ1-2, with D unclear. CDR1 and CDR2 from the germline V gene are MNHEY and SVGEGT. This CDR3 has 14 amino acids. V was trimmed by 0 bases and J by 4 bases, leaving 9 bases between them. The CDR3 region is CASSYSGEVYGYTF. CDR3 bases: TGTGCCAGCAGTTACTCGGGAGAAGTCTATGGCTACACCTTC.

This clone showed up just a few times. The chain carries TRBV5-1 and TRBJ2-5; no clear D. V shed 3 bases and J shed 5 bases, with 20 bases lying between them. Germline loops: CDR1 SGHRS, CDR2 YFSETQ. The CDR3 extends over 16 amino acids. The CDR3 DNA reads TGCGCCAGCAGCTACCCCCCCCCGGAGCCCCAGGAGACCCAGTACTTC. Amino acids: CASSYPPPEPQETQYF.

The chain carries TRBV28 and TRBJ1-2, with no clear D. Germline CDR1 is MDHEN and CDR2 is SYDVKM. The CDR3 is 13 residues long. V gave up 4 bases and J gave up 5 bases, with 11 bases separating them. The CDR3 coding sequence is TGTGCCAGCAGTTATGGTGTAGCTTATGGCTACACCTTC. Translated: CASSYGVAYGYTF.

The rearrangement links TRBV5-4 to TRBJ2-7; D perhaps matches TRBD1 (6 bases). This CDR3 has 15 amino acids. Germline loops: CDR1 SGHNT, CDR2 YYREEE (reference sequence). The V gene lost 6 bases and the J gene lost 0 bases, with 16 bases spanning the gap. The CDR3 nucleotides read TGTGCCAGCACAACCTATGGGACAAACTCCTACGAGCAGTACTTC. This encodes CASTTYGTNSYEQYF.

The J gene is TRBJ2-1, the V gene TRBV29-1; no definite D call. This CDR3 region has 12 residues. V lost 5 bases and J 7 bases, leaving 12 bases between the germline ends. CDR1 is SQVTM, CDR2 ANQGSEA, per germline. As DNA, the CDR3 is TGCAGCGTTTGCAGGTCTGGAAATGAGCAGTTCTTC. It translates to CSVCRSGNEQFF.

This clone was recorded a few times. This chain joins TRBV7-9 and TRBJ2-1; possible D gene TRBD2, 6 bases. CDR1 SEHNR and CDR2 FQNEAQ come from the germline V gene (reference sequence). This CDR3 is 17 amino acids long. With 5 bases removed from V and 4 bases from J, the gap between germline ends came to 21 bases. CDR3 in amino acids: CASSPSLGGPSYNEQFF. The CDR3 nucleotides read TGTGCCAGCAGCCCCAGCCTGGGGGGACCCTCATACAATGAGCAGTTCTTC.

This chain connects TRBV7-2 to TRBJ2-2; TRBD1 aligns across 7 bases. CDR3 size: 14 residues. V lost 5 bases, J lost 6 bases, and 6 bases stayed unmatched. Germline CDR1 is SGHTA and CDR2 is FQGNSA. The CDR3: CASSRTGLAGELFF. CDR3 DNA sequence: TGTGCCAGCAGCCGGACAGGACTGGCCGGGGAGCTGTTTTTT.

The V and J genes are TRBV3-1 (or the pseudogene TRBV3-2) and TRBJ2-3; D remains ambiguous. Trimming removed 3 bases from V and 2 bases from J, with 6 bases in between. The CDR3 has 13 residues. The germline gives CDR1 LGHDT, CDR2 YNNKEL (reference sequence). This CDR3 is CASSQASTDTQYF. CDR3 in DNA: TGTGCCAGCAGCCAGGCTTCCACAGATACGCAGTATTTT.

The gene calls are TRBV18 and TRBJ1-1; weak D call: TRBD1 (5 bases). Germline V lookup: CDR1 KGHSH, CDR2 LQKENI. Deletions cut 1 base from V and 5 bases from J, with 11 bases between. The CDR3 extends over 14 amino acids. Here the CDR3 reads CASSPLGKGTEAFF. The CDR3 coding sequence is TGTGCCAGCTCACCACTTGGGAAGGGGACTGAAGCTTTCTTT. The full variable domain, completed using reference TRBV18 and TRBJ1-1, is NAGVMQNPRHLVRRRGQEARLRCSPMKGHSHVYWYRQLPEEGLKFMVYLQKENIIDESGMPKERFSAEFPKEGPSILRIQQVVRGDSAAYFCASSPLGKGTEAFFGQGTRLTVV.

The J gene is TRBJ2-2, the V gene TRBV11-2, with TRBD2 identical over 12 bases. Germline V gene data show CDR1 as SGHAT and CDR2 as FQNNGV. J lost 1 base, V lost 2 bases, and 5 bases had no gene match. The CDR3 contains 18 residues. CDR3 region: CASSLFLAGGKNTGELFF. CDR3 DNA sequence: TGTGCCAGCAGCTTATTCCTAGCGGGGGGGAAGAACACCGGGGAGCTGTTTTTT.

The genes are TRBV19 and TRBJ2-1, with TRBD2 identical over 14 bases. Germline assignment: CDR1 LNHDA and CDR2 SQIVND (reference sequence). After removal of 1 base from V and 0 bases from J, the junction contained 2 bases not matched to a gene. CDR3 size: 18 residues. The DNA of the CDR3 is TGTGCCAGTAGTATAGTCGGACTAGCGGGGGGCTCCTACAATGAGCAGTTCTTC. Residues: CASSIVGLAGGSYNEQFF.

This sequence joins TRBV7-9 and TRBJ2-7; perhaps TRBD2 as D (6 bases). V was trimmed by 1 base and J by 3 bases, leaving 13 bases between them. Germline assignment: CDR1 SEHNR and CDR2 FQNEAQ (reference sequence). This CDR3 has 15 amino acids. CDR3: CASSLGSPGSYEQYF. The CDR3 DNA is TGTGCCAGCAGCTTAGGTTCCCCCGGGAGCTACGAGCAGTACTTC.

This chain joins TRBV7-9 and TRBJ1-3, with D unclear. The V gene's germline CDR1 is SEHNR and CDR2 FQNEAQ (reference sequence). This CDR3 spans 17 amino acids. The ends were cut back, 6 bases at V and 0 bases at J, with 18 bases in the middle. Here the CDR3 DNA reads TGTGCCAGCAGACATCCCAGAGCAGGTTTCTCTGGAAACACCATATATTTT. Translated: CASRHPRAGFSGNTIYF.

This clone was observed a single time. This chain uses TRBV6-2 or TRBV6-3 with TRBJ2-1, with 8 bases aligning to TRBD1. The V gene's germline CDR1 is MNHEY and CDR2 SVGEGT. Unmatched junction bases numbered 9, after V lost 0 bases and J lost 8 bases. CDR3 length equals 16 residues. The CDR3: CASSYSGTGTFHEQFF. In nucleotides, the CDR3 is TGTGCCAGCAGTTACTCAGGGACAGGCACTTTTCATGAGCAGTTCTTC.

The V and J genes are TRBV18 and TRBJ2-7; 9 bases map to TRBD2. This CDR3 region has 13 residues. Trimming cost V 10 bases and J 4 bases; bases outside gene matches: 8. Germline V lookup: CDR1 KGHSH, CDR2 LQKENI. The CDR3 region is CATKVSGGYEQYF. As DNA, the CDR3 is TGTGCCACCAAAGTTAGCGGGGGTTACGAGCAGTACTTC.

V usage is TRBV20-1 and J usage is TRBJ2-7; D is perhaps TRBD1 (6 bases). V lost 6 bases and J lost 6, with 12 bases in between. This CDR3 contains 11 residues. Germline V CDR1 and CDR2: DFQATT, SNEGSKA (reference sequence). The DNA for the CDR3 is TGCAGTGCGCCTACAGGGTCCGAGCAGTACTTC. Translated: CSAPTGSEQYF.

The rearrangement links TRBV18 to TRBJ1-6; 12 positions agree with TRBD1. Germline loops: CDR1 KGHSH, CDR2 LQKENI. Trimming removed 0 bases from V and 14 bases from J; junction bases left unmatched: 11. CDR3 length: 17 residues. This chain's CDR3 is CASSPPGQGASGGTLHF. CDR3 sequence (DNA): TGTGCCAGCTCACCACCGGGACAGGGGGCGTCGGGTGGTACCCTCCACTTT.

In this sample, this clone turned up a few times. The chain carries TRBV7-2 and TRBJ1-3; 7 bases map to TRBD1. J gave up 7 bases and V 5 bases, and 11 bases lay outside the gene matches. The length of the CDR3 is 15 residues. Germline V gene lookup returns CDR1 SGHTA and CDR2 FQGNSA. For the CDR3, the DNA is TGTGCCAGCAGCCCTCAAGACAGGGATTTCAACACCATATATTTT. It codes for CASSPQDRDFNTIYF.

A few counts support this clone. V gene TRBV5-5 combines with J gene TRBJ2-2; 8 bases line up with TRBD1. This CDR3 region has 17 residues. Looked up from germline, CDR1 is SGHKS and CDR2 is YYEKEE (reference sequence). Losses at the gene ends were 1 base for V and 3 bases for J; bases not matched to a gene: 8. The CDR3 DNA sequence: TGTGCCAGCAGCTTGTATCGCAGGGGGCTGGACACCGGGGAGCTGTTTTTT. Residues: CASSLYRRGLDTGELFF.

CDR3 protein: CASSQGAGHHYEQYF. Here the CDR3 DNA reads TGTGCCAGCAGCCAAGGTGCGGGCCACCATTACGAGCAGTACTTC. V gene TRBV3-1 (or the pseudogene TRBV3-2) combines with J gene TRBJ2-7, with D possibly matching TRBD2 (5 bases). Germline assignment: CDR1 LGHDT and CDR2 YNNKEL (reference sequence). With 1 base removed from V and 4 bases from J, the gap between germline ends came to 14 bases. CDR3 length: 15 amino acids.

The chain links TRBV5-1 to TRBJ2-2; D is uncertain. CDR1 is SGHRS, CDR2 YFSETQ, per germline. This CDR3 has 11 residues. V shed 2 bases and J shed 6 bases, with 2 bases lying between them. In DNA, the CDR3 is TGCGCCAGCAGCTTCTCCGGGGAGCTGTTTTTT. Its translation: CASSFSGELFF.